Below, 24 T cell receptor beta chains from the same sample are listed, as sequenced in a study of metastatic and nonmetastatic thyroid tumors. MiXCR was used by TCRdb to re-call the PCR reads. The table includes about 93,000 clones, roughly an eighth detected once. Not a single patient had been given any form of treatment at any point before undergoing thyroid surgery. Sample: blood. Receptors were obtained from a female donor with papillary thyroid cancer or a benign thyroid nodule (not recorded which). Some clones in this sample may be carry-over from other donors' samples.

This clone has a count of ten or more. The CDR3 loop is CASSLRSGSDEQYF. For the CDR3, the DNA is TGTGCCAGCAGCTTACGGAGCGGGAGCGACGAGCAGTACTTC. The rearrangement links TRBV7-8 to TRBJ2-7; TRBD2 matches at 8 bases. V was clipped by 2 bases and J by 5 bases; unmatched bases: 5. Germline V lookup: CDR1 SGHVS, CDR2 FQNEAQ. The CDR3 length is 14 residues.

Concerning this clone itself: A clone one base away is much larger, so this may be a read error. The CDR3 DNA reads as TGTGCCAGTAGTATGGGACCTGTAACCTCCTATGAGCAGTTCTTC. Its protein product is CASSMGPVTSYEQFF. The chain employs TRBV19 and TRBJ2-1; D might be TRBD1 or TRBD2, each matching 5 bases. The CDR3 totals 15 residues. V shed 3 bases and J shed 8 bases, with 17 bases lying between them. Germline V gene data show CDR1 as LNHDA and CDR2 as SQIVND (reference sequence).

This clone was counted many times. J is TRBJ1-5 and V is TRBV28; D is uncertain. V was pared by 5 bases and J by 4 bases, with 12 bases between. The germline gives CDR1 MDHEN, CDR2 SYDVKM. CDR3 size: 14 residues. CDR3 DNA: TGTGCCAGCAGTCCCCGGACGGGTAATCAGCCCCAGCATTTT. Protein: CASSPRTGNQPQHF. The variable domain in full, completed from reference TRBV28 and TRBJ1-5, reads DVKVTQSSRYLVKRTGEKVFLECVQDMDHENMFWYRQDPGLGLRLIYFSYDVKMKEKGDIPEGYSVSREKKERFSLILESASTNQTSMYLCASSPRTGNQPQHFGDGTRLSIL.

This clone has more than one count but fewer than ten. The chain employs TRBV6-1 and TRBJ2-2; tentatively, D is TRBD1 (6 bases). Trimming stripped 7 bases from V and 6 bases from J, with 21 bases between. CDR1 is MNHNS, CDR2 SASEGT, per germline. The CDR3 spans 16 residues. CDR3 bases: TGTGCCAGCAATCCTACAGGGTTCGTGGGATCCGGGGAGCTGTTTTTT. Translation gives CASNPTGFVGSGELFF.

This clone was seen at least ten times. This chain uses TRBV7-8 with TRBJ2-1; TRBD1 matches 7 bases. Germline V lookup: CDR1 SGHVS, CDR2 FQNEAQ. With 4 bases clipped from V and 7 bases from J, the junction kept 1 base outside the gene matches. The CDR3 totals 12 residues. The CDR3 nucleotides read TGTGCCAGCAGCTGGACAGGTAATGAGCAGTTCTTC. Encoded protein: CASSWTGNEQFF.

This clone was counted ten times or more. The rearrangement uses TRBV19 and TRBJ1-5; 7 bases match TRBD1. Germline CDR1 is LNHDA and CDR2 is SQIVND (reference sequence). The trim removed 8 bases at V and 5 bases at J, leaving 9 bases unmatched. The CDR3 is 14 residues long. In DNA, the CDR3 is TGTGCCAGTGGTGAACAGGGGTTCGATCAGCCCCAGCATTTT. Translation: CASGEQGFDQPQHF.

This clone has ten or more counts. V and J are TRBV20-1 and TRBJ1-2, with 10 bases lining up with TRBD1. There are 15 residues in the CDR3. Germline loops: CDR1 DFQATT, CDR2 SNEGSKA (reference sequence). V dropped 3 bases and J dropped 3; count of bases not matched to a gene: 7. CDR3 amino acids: CSASRTGGADYGYTF. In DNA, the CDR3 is TGCAGTGCTAGCAGGACAGGGGGTGCTGACTATGGCTACACCTTC.

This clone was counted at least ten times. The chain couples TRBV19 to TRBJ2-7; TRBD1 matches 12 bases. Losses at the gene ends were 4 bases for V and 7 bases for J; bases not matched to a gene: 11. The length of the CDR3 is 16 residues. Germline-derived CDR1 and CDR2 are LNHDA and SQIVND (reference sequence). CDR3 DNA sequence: TGTGCCAGTAGTACACTTCCGGGACAGGGGGCGCGGGAGCAGTACTTC. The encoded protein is CASSTLPGQGAREQYF.

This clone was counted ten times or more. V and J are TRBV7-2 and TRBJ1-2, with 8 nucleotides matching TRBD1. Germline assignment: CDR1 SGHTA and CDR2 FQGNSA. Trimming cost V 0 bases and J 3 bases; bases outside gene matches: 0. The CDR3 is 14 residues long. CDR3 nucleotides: TGTGCCAGCAGCTTAGCGACAGGGGACTATGGCTACACCTTC. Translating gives CASSLATGDYGYTF.

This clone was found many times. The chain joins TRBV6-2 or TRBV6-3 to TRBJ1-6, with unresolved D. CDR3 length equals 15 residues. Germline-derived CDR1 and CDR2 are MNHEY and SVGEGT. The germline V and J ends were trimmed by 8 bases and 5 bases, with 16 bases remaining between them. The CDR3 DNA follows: TGTGCCAGCGACGATCTACCCGACGATAATTCACCCCTCCACTTT. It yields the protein CASDDLPDDNSPLHF.

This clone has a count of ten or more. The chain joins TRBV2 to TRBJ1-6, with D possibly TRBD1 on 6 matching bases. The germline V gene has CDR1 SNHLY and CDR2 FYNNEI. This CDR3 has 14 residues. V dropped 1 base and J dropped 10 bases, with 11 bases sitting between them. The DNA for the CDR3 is TGTGCCAGCAGTGAAGGGCAGGGGCTCTCACCCCTCCACTTT. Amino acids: CASSEGQGLSPLHF.

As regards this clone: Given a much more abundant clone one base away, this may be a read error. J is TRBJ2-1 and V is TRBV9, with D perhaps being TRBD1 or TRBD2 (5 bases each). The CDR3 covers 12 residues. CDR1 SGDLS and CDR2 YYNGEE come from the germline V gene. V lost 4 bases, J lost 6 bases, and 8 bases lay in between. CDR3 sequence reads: CASSLGTNEQFF. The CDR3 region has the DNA TGTGCCAGCAGCCTAGGGACCAATGAGCAGTTCTTC.

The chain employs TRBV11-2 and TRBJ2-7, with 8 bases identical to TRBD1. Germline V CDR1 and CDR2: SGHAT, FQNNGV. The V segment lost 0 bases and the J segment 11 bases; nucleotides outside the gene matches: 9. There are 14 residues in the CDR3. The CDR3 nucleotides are TGTGCCAGCAGCTTAGAAGTATGGACAGGGCACAAGTACTTC. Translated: CASSLEVWTGHKYF.

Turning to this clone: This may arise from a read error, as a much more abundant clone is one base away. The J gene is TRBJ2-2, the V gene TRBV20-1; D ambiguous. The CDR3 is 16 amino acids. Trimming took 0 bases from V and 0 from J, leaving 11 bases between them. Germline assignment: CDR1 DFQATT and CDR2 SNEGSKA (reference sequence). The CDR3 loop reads CSARDPIRANTGELFF. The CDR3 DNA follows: TGCAGTGCTAGAGATCCTATCCGGGCGAACACCGGGGAGCTGTTTTTT.

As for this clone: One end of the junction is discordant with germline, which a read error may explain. Here the CDR3 DNA reads TGTTCCAGCAGGCAGTGCGAGTTACCCCTCCACTTT. This sequence encodes CSSRQCELPLHF. The rearrangement joins TRBV27 to TRBJ1-6; unclear D gene. The CDR3 totals 12 residues. CDR1 is MNHEY, CDR2 SMNVEV, per germline (reference sequence).

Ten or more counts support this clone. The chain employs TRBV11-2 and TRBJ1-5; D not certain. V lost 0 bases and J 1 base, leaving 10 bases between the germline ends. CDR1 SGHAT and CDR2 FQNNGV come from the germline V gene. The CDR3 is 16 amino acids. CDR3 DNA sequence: TGTGCCAGCAGCTTAGACATAGGGAGGAGCAATCAGCCCCAGCATTTT. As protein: CASSLDIGRSNQPQHF.

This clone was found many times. The CDR3 DNA reads TGTGCCAGCAGCCCCGAGGGGACTAGCGGGAGTGAGCAGTTCTTC. Translated: CASSPEGTSGSEQFF. The chain employs TRBV7-3 and TRBJ2-1; 14 bases are shared with TRBD2. The germline CDR1 and CDR2 sequences are SGHTA and FQGTGA. CDR3 length: 15 residues. The V and J ends lost 5 bases and 9 bases, in that order; junction bases with no gene match: 6.

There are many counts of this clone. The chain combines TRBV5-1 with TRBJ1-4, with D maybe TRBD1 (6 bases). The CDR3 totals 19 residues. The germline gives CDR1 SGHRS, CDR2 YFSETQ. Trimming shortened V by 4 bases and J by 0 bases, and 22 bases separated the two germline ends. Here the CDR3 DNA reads TGCGCCAGCAGCCCCCGACCGACAGGTCTAGGGGCAACTAATGAAAAACTGTTTTTT. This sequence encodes CASSPRPTGLGATNEKLFF. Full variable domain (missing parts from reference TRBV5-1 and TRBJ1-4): KAGVTQTPRYLIKTRGQQVTLSCSPISGHRSVSWYQQTPGQGLQFLFEYFSETQRNKGNFPGRFSGRQFSNSRSEMNVSTLELGDSALYLCASSPRPTGLGATNEKLFFGSGTQLSVL.

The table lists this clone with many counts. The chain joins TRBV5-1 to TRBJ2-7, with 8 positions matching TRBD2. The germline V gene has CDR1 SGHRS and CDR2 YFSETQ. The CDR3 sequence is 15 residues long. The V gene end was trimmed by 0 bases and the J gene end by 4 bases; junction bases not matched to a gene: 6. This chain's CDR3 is CASSLVWGLEYEQYF. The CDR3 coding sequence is TGCGCCAGCAGCTTGGTTTGGGGACTAGAGTACGAGCAGTACTTC.

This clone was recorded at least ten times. CDR3: CASSTGLAGNYEQYF. The CDR3 DNA reads TGTGCCAGCAGCACGGGACTAGCGGGCAATTACGAGCAGTACTTC. The rearrangement uses TRBV6-2 or TRBV6-3 and TRBJ2-7, with 12 positions matching TRBD2. Germline CDR1 MNHEY, CDR2 SVGEGT. V lost 6 bases, J lost 4 bases, and 7 bases stayed unmatched. The CDR3 is 15 residues long.

CDR3 coding DNA: TGTGCCAGCAGTTACCAGGTGACAAGCTCCTATAATTCACCCCTCCACTTT. This encodes CASSYQVTSSYNSPLHF. The chain couples TRBV6-2 or TRBV6-3 to TRBJ1-6; D call uncertain. CDR1 and CDR2 (germline): MNHEY, SVGEGT. The V and J ends lost 2 bases and 0 bases respectively, with 11 bases between them. The CDR3 contains 17 residues.

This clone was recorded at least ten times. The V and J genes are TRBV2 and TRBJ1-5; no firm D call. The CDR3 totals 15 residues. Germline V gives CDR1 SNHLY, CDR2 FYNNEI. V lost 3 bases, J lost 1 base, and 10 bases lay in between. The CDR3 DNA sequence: TGTGCCAGCAGTGAGGCCGATGGGAGCAATCAGCCCCAGCATTTT. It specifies CASSEADGSNQPQHF.

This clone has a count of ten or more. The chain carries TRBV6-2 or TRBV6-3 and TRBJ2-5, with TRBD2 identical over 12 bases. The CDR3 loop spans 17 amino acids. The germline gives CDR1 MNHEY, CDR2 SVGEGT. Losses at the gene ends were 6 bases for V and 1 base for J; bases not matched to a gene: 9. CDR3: CASRGLAGLGPQETQYF. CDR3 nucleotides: TGTGCCAGCAGAGGACTAGCGGGACTGGGTCCCCAAGAGACCCAGTACTTC.

The CDR3 is CASSLQSQVGNNEQFF. Written as DNA, the CDR3 is TGTGCCAGCAGCCTCCAGTCTCAAGTGGGGAACAATGAGCAGTTCTTC. The V and J genes are TRBV11-2 and TRBJ2-1, with unresolved D. This CDR3 comprises 16 residues. Trimming removed 5 bases at V and 5 bases at J, with 19 bases between. The germline gives CDR1 SGHAT, CDR2 FQNNGV.